This TCR beta chain comes out of a study of blood T cells in healthy people across ages. Study results and caveats: The CMV status of each donor remained undetermined, and this could have confounded shifts in expanded clonotypes. Whereas aged donors had fewer naive CD4+ cells, long-lived donors had more of them and higher diversity.

The CDR3 consists of 16 residues. Germline values: CDR1 MGHRA, CDR2 YSYEKL. The trim removed 3 bases at V and 0 bases at J, leaving 4 bases unmatched. Primers used in a second PCR of about 7 to 12 cycles were a sample-barcoded 5' primer and a J-beta primer mix. Tags on each cDNA molecule came from a template-switch adaptor with 12 random nucleotides. A single record per CDR3 protein comes from TCRdb applying MiXCR to the 5' RACE reads. Of about 900,000 distinct CDR3 sequences in the sample, 60% to 80% were seen once. In this sample, this clonotype turned up a few times. Its specificity is not known. This TCR came from a man aged 30-40 years in good health. The sample comprised blood. The chain uses TRBV4-1 and TRBJ2-1; 8 nucleotides match TRBD1. In DNA, the CDR3 is TGCGCCAGCAGCCAGGGACAGGCAATCTCCTACAATGAGCAGTTCTTC. Translating it yields CASSQGQAISYNEQFF.